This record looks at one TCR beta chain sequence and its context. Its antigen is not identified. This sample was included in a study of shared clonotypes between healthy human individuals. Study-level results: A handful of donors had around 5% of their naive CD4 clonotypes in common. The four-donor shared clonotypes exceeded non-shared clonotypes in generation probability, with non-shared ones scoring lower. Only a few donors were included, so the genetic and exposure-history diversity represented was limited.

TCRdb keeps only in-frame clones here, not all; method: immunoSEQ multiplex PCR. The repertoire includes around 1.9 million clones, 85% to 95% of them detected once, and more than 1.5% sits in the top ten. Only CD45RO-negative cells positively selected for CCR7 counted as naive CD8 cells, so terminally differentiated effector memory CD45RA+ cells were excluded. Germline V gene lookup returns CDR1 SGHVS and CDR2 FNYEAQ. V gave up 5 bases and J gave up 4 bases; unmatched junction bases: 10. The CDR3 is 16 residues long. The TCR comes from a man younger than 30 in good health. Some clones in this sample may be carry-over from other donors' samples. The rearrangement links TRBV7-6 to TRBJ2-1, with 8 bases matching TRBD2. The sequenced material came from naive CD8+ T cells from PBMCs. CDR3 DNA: TGTGCCAGCAGCCCGCCTACTAGCGGCTATTACAATGAGCAGTTCTTC. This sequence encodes CASSPPTSGYYNEQFF.